This T cell receptor (beta chain) was captured by sequencing in a study of blood T cells in healthy people across ages. Primed by a sample-barcoded 5' primer and a J-beta primer mix, a second PCR proceeded for 7 to 11 cycles. TCRdb re-analysed the 5' RACE reads in MiXCR, keeping a single row per CDR3 protein. This table has about 970,000 distinct CDR3 sequences, just over 50% appearing once. Study-wide results and limits: Using unsorted PBMCs precluded a conclusive naive versus antigen-experienced comparison.

A remark on this clonotype: Its antigen is not known.

This CDR3 spans 14 amino acids. Trimming cost V 5 bases and J 11 bases; bases outside gene matches: 8. Per germline, CDR1 SGHTA and CDR2 FQGNSA. This receptor was taken from a woman aged 60-75 years in good health. Sequences were obtained from blood. V is TRBV7-2 and J is TRBJ1-6; TRBD1 aligns across 8 bases. The CDR3 sequence: CASSVTGASPPLHF. The CDR3 nucleotides read TGTGCCAGCAGCGTGACAGGGGCAAGTCCACCCCTCCACTTT.